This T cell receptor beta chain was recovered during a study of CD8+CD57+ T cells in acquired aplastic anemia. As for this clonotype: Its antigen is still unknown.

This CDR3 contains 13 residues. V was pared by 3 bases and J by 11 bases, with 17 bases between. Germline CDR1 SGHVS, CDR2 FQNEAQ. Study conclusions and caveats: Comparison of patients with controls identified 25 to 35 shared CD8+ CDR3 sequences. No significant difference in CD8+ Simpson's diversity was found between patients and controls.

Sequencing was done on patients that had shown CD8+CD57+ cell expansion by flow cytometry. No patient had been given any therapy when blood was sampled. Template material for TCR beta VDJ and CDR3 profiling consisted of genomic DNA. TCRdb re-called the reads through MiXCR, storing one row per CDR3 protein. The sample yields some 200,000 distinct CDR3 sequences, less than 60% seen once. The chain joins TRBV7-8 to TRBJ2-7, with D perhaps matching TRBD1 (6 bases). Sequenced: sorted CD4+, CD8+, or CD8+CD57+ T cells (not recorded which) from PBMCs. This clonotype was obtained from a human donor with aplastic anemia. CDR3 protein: CASSLLSRGPEYF. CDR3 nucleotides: TGTGCCAGCAGCTTGTTGAGCAGGGGACCGGAGTACTTC. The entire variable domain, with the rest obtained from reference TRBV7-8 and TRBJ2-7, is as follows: GAGVSQSPRYKVAKRGQDVALRCDPISGHVSLFWYQQALGQGPEFLTYFQNEAQLDKSGLPSDRFFAERPEGSVSTLKIQRTQQEDSAVYLCASSLLSRGPEYFGPGTRLTVT.